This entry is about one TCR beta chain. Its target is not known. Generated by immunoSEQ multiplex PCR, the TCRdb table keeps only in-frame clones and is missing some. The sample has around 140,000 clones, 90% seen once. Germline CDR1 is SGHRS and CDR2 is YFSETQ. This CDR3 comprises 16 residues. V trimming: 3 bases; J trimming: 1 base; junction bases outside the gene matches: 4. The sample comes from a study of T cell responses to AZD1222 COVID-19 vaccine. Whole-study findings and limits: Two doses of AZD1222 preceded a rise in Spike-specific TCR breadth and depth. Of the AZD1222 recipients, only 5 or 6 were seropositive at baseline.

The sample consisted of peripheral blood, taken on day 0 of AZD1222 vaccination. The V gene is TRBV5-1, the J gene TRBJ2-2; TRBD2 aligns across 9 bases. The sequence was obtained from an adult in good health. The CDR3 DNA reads TGCGCCAGCAGCTCTAGACTAGCGGTGAACACCGGGGAGCTGTTTTTT. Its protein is CASSSRLAVNTGELFF.